The TCR beta chain described here comes from a study of blood T cell repertoires in COVID-19. Grouping used clinical history reported by participants in a survey and questionnaire. The repertoire was sequenced with immunoSEQ multiplex PCR; TCRdb's copy has only in-frame clones and lacks some. The profile shows fewer than 200,000 clones, more than 75% of them singletons. The sequenced sample consisted of PBMCs or T cells enriched from blood (not recorded which). The source is a woman in her 50s who had recovered from COVID-19.

CDR3 region: CASSGSGRGGEQFF. The CDR3, as DNA: TGTGCCAGCAGTGGGAGCGGGAGAGGGGGTGAGCAGTTCTTC. The rearrangement links TRBV2 to TRBJ2-1; 8 bases match TRBD2. The trim removed 4 bases at V and 9 bases at J, leaving 8 bases unmatched. Looked up from germline, CDR1 is SNHLY and CDR2 is FYNNEI. The CDR3 has 14 residues.